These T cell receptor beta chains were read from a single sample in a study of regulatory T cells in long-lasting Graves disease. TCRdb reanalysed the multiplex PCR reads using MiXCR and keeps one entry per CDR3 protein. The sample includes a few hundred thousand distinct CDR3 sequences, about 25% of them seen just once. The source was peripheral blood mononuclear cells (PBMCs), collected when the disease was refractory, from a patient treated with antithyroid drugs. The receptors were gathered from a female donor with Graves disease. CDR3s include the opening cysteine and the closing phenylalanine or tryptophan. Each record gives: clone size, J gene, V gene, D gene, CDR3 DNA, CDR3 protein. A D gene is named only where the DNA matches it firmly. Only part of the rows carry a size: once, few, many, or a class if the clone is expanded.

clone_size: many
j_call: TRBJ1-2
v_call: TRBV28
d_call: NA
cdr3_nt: TGTGCCAGCAGTTACCCTCAGTGGAACGACCATGGCTACACCTTC
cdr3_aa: CASSYPQWNDHGYTF

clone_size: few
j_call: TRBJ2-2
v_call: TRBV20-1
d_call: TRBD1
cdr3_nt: TGCAGTGCTAGATCGACAGGGGACTACACCGGGGAGCTGTTTTTT
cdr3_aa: CSARSTGDYTGELFF

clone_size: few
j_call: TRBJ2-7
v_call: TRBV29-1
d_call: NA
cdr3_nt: TGCAGCGTGGGGGGACAGTCCTACGAGCAGTACTTC
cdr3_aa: CSVGGQSYEQYF

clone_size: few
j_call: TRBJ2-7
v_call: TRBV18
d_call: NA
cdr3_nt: TGTGCCAGCTCACCGCCCCGGGGGAAGGGGTACGAGCAGTACTTC
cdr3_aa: CASSPPRGKGYEQYF

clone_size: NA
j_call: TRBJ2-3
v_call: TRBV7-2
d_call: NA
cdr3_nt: TGTGCCAGCAGCCTCCGGGACTGGTCGCAGTATTTT
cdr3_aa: CASSLRDWSQYF

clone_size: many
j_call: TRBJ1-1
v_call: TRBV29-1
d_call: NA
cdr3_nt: TGCAGCGTTGAAAAAGGGGACACTGAAGCTTTCTTT
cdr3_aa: CSVEKGDTEAFF

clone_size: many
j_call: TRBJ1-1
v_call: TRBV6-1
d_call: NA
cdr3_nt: TGTGCCAGCAGCCCCATGAACACTGAAGCTTTCTTT
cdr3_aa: CASSPMNTEAFF

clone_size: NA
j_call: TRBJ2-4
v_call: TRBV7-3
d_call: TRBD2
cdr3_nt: TGTGCCAGCAGCACCGGACTAGTCTATAACATTCAGTACTTC
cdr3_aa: CASSTGLVYNIQYF

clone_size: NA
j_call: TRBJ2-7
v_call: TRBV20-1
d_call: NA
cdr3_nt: TGCAGTGCTAGGTCCGGAAGATCCTACGAGCAGTACTTC
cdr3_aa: CSARSGRSYEQYF

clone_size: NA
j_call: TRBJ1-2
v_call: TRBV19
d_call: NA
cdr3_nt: TGTGCCGCCGCCTCCGGGGGGGGTTCGTCGGAAGGCTACACCTTC
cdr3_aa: CAAASGGGSSEGYTF

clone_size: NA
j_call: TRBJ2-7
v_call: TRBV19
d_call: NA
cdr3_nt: TGTGCCAGTAGTATTCGGCTAAGCTCCTACGAGCAGTACTTC
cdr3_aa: CASSIRLSSYEQYF

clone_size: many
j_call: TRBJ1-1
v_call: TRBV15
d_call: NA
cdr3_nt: TGTGCCACCAGCACCCGGGACTCTGAAGCTTTCTTT
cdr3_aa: CATSTRDSEAFF

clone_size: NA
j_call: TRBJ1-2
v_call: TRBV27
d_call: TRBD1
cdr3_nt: TGTGCCAGCCGGGACAGATTTAACTATGGCTACACCTTC
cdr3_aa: CASRDRFNYGYTF

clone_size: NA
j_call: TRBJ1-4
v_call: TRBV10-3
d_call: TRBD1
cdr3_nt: TGTGCCATCTCCCCCGAAACAGGGGAGCGTGAAAAACTGTTTTTT
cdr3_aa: CAISPETGEREKLFF

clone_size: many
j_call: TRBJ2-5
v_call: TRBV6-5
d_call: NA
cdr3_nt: TGTGCCAGCAGTTACTCCCGCGACTTTTCCTCCCGGGCAGAGACCCAGTACTTC
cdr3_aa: CASSYSRDFSSRAETQYF

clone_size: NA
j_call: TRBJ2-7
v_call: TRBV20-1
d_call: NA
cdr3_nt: TGCAGTGCTAGAGGGGTTAGTCTTCGCTACGAGCAGTACTTC
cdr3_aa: CSARGVSLRYEQYF

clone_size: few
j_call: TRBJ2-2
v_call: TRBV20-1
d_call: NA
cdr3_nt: TGCAGTGCTAACGAACTCGGGATTCCGACCGGGGAGCTGTTTTTT
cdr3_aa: CSANELGIPTGELFF

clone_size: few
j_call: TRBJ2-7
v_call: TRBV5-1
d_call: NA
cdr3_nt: TGCGCCAGCAGTTCGGGGCCGGGCGAGCAGTACTTC
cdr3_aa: CASSSGPGEQYF

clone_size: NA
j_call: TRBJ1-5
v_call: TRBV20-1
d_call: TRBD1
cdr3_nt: TGCAGTGCTGGGACAGGGAGTAAGCCCCAGCATTTT
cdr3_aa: CSAGTGSKPQHF

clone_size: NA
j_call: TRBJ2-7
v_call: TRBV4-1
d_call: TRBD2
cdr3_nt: TGCGCCAGCAGCCGGACGGGACTAGCGGGGACCTACGAGCAGTACTTC
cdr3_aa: CASSRTGLAGTYEQYF

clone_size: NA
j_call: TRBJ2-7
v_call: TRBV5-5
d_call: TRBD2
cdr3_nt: TGTGCCAGCAGACAAACCGGGACTAGTAGCGAGCAGTACTTC
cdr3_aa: CASRQTGTSSEQYF

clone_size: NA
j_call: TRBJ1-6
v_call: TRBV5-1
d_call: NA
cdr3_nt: TGCGCCAGCAGCCTTCCTTCGGGAAGTGGTAATTCACCCCTCCACTTT
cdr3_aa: CASSLPSGSGNSPLHF

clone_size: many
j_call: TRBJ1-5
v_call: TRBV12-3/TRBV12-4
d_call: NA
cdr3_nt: TGTGCCAGCAAGGATCGTGTCGGAAGCAATCAGCCCCAGCATTTT
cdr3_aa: CASKDRVGSNQPQHF

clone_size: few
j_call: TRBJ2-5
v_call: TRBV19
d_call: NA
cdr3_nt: TGTGCCAGTAGTATGGAAACCACCGACCAGACCCAGTACTTC
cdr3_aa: CASSMETTDQTQYF

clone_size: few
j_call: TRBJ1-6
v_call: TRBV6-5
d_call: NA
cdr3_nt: TGTGCCAGCAGTTACCCTAGTGATCCTTGGAATTCACCCCTCCACTTT
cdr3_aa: CASSYPSDPWNSPLHF

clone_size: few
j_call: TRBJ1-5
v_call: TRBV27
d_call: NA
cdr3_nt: TGTGCCAGCAGTTTAACGGCAGTTAGCAATCAGCCCCAGCATTTT
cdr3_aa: CASSLTAVSNQPQHF